In this sample, the clone carrying this T cell receptor beta chain turned up many times. Its antigen is currently unknown. A distinct unique molecular identifier was carried by each TCR cDNA molecule. TCRdb re-called the 5' RACE reads with MiXCR, one entry per CDR3 protein. The data hold 9,000 to 10,000 distinct CDR3 sequences, with roughly 13% observed a single time. The time point was: sample taken at primary tumor resection. Researchers sequenced whole RNA taken from tumor, nontumor lung or frozen PBMC without sorting. The data originate from a study of spatial heterogeneity in lung cancer. The study's findings and limits: Beta chains had around 12% coverage of tumor T cells, and alpha chains had 7% to 8%. In tumors, expanded intratumoral alpha and beta TCR counts tracked mutation counts.

In germline, CDR1 is SNHLY, CDR2 FYNNEI. Unmatched junction bases numbered 6, after V lost 2 bases and J lost 5 bases. The CDR3 is 15 residues long. This rearrangement joins TRBV2 to TRBJ2-1; TRBD2 matches at 7 bases. The receptor was isolated from a male donor with early-stage non-small cell lung cancer. This specimen consisted of lung tumor tissue, obtained at surgery. The CDR3 nucleotides are TGTGCCAGCAGTGAATGGCTAGCGGTAGACAATGAGCAGTTCTTC. The encoded protein is CASSEWLAVDNEQFF.